The clone carrying this T cell receptor (beta chain) was seen only once. Antigen specificity is unknown. Each CDR3 protein is one row after TCRdb ran MiXCR on the 5' RACE reads. The table has 1,800,000 or so distinct CDR3 sequences, under 35% seen once. The data belong to a study of identical twins. V lost 7 bases and J 12 bases, leaving 27 bases between the germline ends. Looked up from germline, CDR1 is MGHRA and CDR2 is YSYEKL. The CDR3 covers 16 residues. General study findings and limits: Out-of-frame beta sequences exhibited a weaker degree of excess twin sharing. Models, which agreed with sharing between unrelated individuals, nonetheless underestimated the out-of-frame TCR alpha sharing seen in monozygotic twins. Memory repertoires showed no such pattern, whereas abundant cord blood beta clonotypes carried fewer insertions.

The receptor comes from a newborn girl in good health. The sample comprised cord blood. The rearrangement links TRBV4-1 to TRBJ1-4; D not resolved. Written as DNA, the CDR3 is TGCGCCAGCACCTTCTTACCTAGGACGGACTTGAACGAACTGTTTTTT. Protein sequence: CASTFLPRTDLNELFF.